Each of the 8 T cell receptor beta chains below was sequenced from the same sample in a study of response to subunit inactivated influenza vaccine. TCRdb processed the RT-PCR reads anew with MiXCR; each CDR3 protein has one entry. This sample yields fewer than 800,000 distinct CDR3 sequences, of which around a sixth are seen a single time; approximately 10% belongs to the top ten. The sequencing here drew on PBMCs from blood, taken 11 to 12 days after vaccination. Receptors originate from a man aged 50-60 years who received an inactivated influenza vaccine.

This clonotype appeared a few times. V and J are TRBV7-8 and TRBJ2-1; D unresolved. The CDR3 is 17 amino acids. V was shortened by 3 bases and J by 9 bases, with 24 bases between the two germline ends. From germline, CDR1 is SGHVS and CDR2 FQNEAQ. The CDR3 spells CASSLGRFSPQVAEQFF. In DNA form, the CDR3 reads TGTGCCAGCAGCTTGGGTCGTTTTTCGCCTCAAGTGGCTGAGCAGTTCTTC.

This chain joins TRBV18 and TRBJ2-2; D gene uncertain. The CDR3 consists of 14 residues. From germline, CDR1 is KGHSH and CDR2 LQKENI. The ends were cut back, 0 bases at V and 7 bases at J, with 9 bases in the middle. The CDR3 loop is CASSPPMRNGELFF. CDR3 nucleotide sequence: TGTGCCAGCTCACCACCGATGAGGAACGGGGAGCTGTTTTTT. The entire variable domain, with the rest obtained from reference TRBV18 and TRBJ2-2, is as follows: NAGVMQNPRHLVRRRGQEARLRCSPMKGHSHVYWYRQLPEEGLKFMVYLQKENIIDESGMPKERFSAEFPKEGPSILRIQQVVRGDSAAYFCASSPPMRNGELFFGEGSRLTVL.

This clonotype was found a few times. V and J are TRBV5-1 and TRBJ1-6, with a possible D match to TRBD1 (5 bases). Germline V lookup: CDR1 SGHRS, CDR2 YFSETQ. This CDR3 is built from 14 residues. V was pared by 0 bases and J by 9 bases, with 10 bases between. The CDR3 spells CASSLDQGSSPLHF. The CDR3 region has the DNA TGCGCCAGCAGCTTGGATCAGGGCAGTTCACCCCTCCACTTT.

This rearrangement joins TRBV5-1 to TRBJ2-7, with 8 bases aligning to TRBD1. V trimming: 3 bases; J trimming: 5 bases; junction bases outside the gene matches: 10. Per germline, CDR1 SGHRS and CDR2 YFSETQ. The CDR3 runs 15 residues. In nucleotides, the CDR3 is TGCGCCAGCAGCTCTGGACAGGGCCCCTGGAACGAGCAGTACTTC. The encoded protein is CASSSGQGPWNEQYF.

The count of this clonotype is one. Mismatch with germline at one junction end may stem from a read error. This chain links TRBV4-1 with TRBJ2-5; tentative D call: TRBD2 (5 bases). Germline assignment: CDR1 MGHRA and CDR2 YSYEKL. The CDR3 runs to 14 residues. CDR3 protein: CASRQVPGIETQYF. The CDR3 DNA reads TGCGCCAGCCGCCAAGTCCCGGGGATAGAGACCCAGTACTTC.

This clonotype came up a few times. V usage is TRBV12-3 or TRBV12-4 and J usage is TRBJ1-4; tentative D call: TRBD1 (5 bases). V lost 3 bases, J lost 3 bases, and 11 bases lay in between. The CDR3 runs to 15 residues. The CDR3 nucleotides are TGTGCCAGCAGTTTCGCTACGGGGGCTAATGAAAAACTGTTTTTT. This sequence encodes CASSFATGANEKLFF.

This clonotype was counted at least ten times. V usage is TRBV20-1 and J usage is TRBJ2-3; TRBD2 might be the D (6 bases). Germline V CDR1 and CDR2: DFQATT, SNEGSKA (reference sequence). CDR3 length: 14 amino acids. CDR3 in DNA: TGCAGCAAAAGGGGAGGAGGGGCGGTAGATACGCAGTATTTT. It translates to CSKRGGGAVDTQYF.

This clonotype was observed many times. V gene TRBV5-1 combines with J gene TRBJ2-1; D might be TRBD2 (6 bases). Between the trimmed V and J ends, which lost 4 bases and 5 bases, there was a span of 13 bases. This CDR3 is built from 14 residues. Germline-derived CDR1 and CDR2 are SGHRS and YFSETQ. The CDR3 region has the DNA TGCGCCAGCAGCAAACCACGGGGGAACAATGAGCAGTTCTTC. It translates to CASSKPRGNNEQFF. Supplemented by reference TRBV5-1 and TRBJ2-1, the full variable domain reads KAGVTQTPRYLIKTRGQQVTLSCSPISGHRSVSWYQQTPGQGLQFLFEYFSETQRNKGNFPGRFSGRQFSNSRSEMNVSTLELGDSALYLCASSKPRGNNEQFFGPGTRLTVL.